This TCR beta chain derives from a study of shared clonotypes between healthy human individuals. Across the study: Researchers assigned three CD4 naive, three CD4 memory, two CD8 naive and one CD8 memory plate to each donor. Findings of the study overall: Relative to memory subsets, naive subsets generally showed larger estimated richness.

This clone was counted a single time. The target antigen is unknown. V was pared by 2 bases and J by 10 bases, with 19 bases between. This CDR3 is built from 15 residues. Looked up from germline, CDR1 is SGHNT and CDR2 is YYREEE (reference sequence). Every subset had its genomic DNA shared out evenly among several immunoSEQ plates. In the study's own analysis: Junction-only sequences without quality scores were provided by ImmunoSEQ, so filtering was different. The protocol was immunoSEQ multiplex PCR, while the TCRdb copy is restricted to in-frame clones and leaves out a portion. The V and J calls and clone size were taken over from that table, and D and trimming were inferred from the DNA. The profile shows about 680,000 clones, less than 80% of them singletons.

The chain joins TRBV5-4 to TRBJ2-1; tentatively, D is TRBD2 (5 bases). The TCR originated in a woman in her 30s in good health. Sequencing was carried out using memory CD4+ T cells sorted from blood. Documented subset: CD45RA-negative fraction. This CDR3 reads CASSFRANGGQEQFF. The DNA of the CDR3 is TGTGCCAGCAGCTTCAGAGCCAATGGCGGGCAGGAGCAGTTCTTC.